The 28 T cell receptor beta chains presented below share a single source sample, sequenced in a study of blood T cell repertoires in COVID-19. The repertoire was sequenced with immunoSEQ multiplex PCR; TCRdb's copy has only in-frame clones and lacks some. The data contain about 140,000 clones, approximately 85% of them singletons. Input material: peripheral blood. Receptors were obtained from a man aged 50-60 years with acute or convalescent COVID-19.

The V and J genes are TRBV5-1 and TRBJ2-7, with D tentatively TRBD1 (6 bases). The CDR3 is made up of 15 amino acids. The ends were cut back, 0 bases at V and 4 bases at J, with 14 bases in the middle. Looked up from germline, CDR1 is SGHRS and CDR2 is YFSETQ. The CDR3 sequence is CASSLGTGMRYEQYF. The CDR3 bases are TGCGCCAGCAGCTTGGGTACAGGGATGAGGTACGAGCAGTACTTC.

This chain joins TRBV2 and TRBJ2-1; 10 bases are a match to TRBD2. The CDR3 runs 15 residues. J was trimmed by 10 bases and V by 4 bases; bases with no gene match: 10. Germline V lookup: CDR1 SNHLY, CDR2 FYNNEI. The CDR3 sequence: CASSGTLAGAPEQFF. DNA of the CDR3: TGTGCCAGCAGTGGGACGCTAGCGGGGGCCCCGGAGCAGTTCTTC.

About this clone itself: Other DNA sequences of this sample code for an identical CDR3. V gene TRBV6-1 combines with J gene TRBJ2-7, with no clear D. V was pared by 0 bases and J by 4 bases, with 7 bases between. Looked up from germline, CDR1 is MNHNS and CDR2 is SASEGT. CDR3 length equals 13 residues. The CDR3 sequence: CASSEAGQYEQYF. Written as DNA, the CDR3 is TGTGCCAGCAGTGAAGCGGGCCAGTACGAGCAGTACTTC.

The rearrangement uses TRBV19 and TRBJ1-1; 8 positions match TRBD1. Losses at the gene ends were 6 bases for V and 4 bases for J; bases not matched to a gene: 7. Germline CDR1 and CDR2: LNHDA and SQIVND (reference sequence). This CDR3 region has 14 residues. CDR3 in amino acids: CASSGQGVSTEAFF. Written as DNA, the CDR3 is TGTGCCAGTAGCGGACAGGGAGTGAGCACTGAAGCTTTCTTT. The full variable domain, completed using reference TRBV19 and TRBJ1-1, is DGGITQSPKYLFRKEGQNVTLSCEQNLNHDAMYWYRQDPGQGLRLIYYSQIVNDFQKGDIAEGYSVSREKKESFPLTVTSAQKNPTAFYLCASSGQGVSTEAFFGQGTRLTVV.

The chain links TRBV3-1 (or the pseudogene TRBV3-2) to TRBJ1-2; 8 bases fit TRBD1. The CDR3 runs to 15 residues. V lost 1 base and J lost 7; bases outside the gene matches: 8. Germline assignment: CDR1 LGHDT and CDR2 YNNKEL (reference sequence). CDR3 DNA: TGTGCCAGCAGCCAAGGGTACGCGACAGGGGTTGGCTACACCTTC. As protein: CASSQGYATGVGYTF.

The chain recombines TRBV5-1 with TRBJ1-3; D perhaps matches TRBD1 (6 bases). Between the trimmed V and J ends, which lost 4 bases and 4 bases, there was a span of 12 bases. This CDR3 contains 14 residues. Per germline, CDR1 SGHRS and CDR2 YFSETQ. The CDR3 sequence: CASSGPTGGNTIYF. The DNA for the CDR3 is TGCGCCAGCAGCGGTCCGACAGGCGGAAACACCATATATTTT. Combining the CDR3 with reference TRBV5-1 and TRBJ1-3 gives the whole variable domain KAGVTQTPRYLIKTRGQQVTLSCSPISGHRSVSWYQQTPGQGLQFLFEYFSETQRNKGNFPGRFSGRQFSNSRSEMNVSTLELGDSALYLCASSGPTGGNTIYFGEGSWLTVV.

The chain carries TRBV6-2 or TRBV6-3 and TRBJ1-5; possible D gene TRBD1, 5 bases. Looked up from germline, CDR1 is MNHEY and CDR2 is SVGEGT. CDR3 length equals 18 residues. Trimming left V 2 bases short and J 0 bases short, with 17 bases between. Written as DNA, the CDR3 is TGTGCCAGCAGTTACCCTCCAGGGCAGTCTAATAGCAATCAGCCCCAGCATTTT. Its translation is CASSYPPGQSNSNQPQHF.

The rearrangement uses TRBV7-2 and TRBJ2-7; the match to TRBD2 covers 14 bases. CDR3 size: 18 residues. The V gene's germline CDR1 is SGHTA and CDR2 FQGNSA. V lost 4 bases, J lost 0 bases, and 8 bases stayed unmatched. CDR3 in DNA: TGTGCCAGCAGCTACGGACTAGCGGGGGGATCTTACTCCTACGAGCAGTACTTC. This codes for CASSYGLAGGSYSYEQYF.

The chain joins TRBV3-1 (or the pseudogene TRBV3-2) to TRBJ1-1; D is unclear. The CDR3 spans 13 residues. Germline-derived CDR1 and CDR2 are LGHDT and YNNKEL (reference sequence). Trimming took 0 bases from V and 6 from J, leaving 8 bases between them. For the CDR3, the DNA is TGTGCCAGCAGCCAAGACGGGGTTTCTGAAGCTTTCTTT. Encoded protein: CASSQDGVSEAFF.

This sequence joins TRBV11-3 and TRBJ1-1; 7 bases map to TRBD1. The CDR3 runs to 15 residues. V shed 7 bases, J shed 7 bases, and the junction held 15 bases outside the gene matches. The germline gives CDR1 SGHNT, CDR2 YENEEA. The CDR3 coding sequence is TGTGCCAGCACCCAAGGGGGGAGACAGGGAGTTGAAGCTTTCTTT. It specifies CASTQGGRQGVEAFF.

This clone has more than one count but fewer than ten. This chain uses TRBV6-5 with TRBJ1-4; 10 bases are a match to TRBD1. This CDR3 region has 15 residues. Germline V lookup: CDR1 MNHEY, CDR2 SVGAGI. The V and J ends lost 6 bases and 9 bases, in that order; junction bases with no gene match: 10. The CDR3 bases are TGTGCCAGCAGCCTAACCGGGACAGGGGCCAAAAAACTGTTTTTT. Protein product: CASSLTGTGAKKLFF.

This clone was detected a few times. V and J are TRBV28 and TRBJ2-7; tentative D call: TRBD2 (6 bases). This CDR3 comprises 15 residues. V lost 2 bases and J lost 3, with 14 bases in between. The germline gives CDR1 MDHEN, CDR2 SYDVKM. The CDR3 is CASSLNSGAYYEQYF. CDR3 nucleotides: TGTGCCAGCAGTTTAAATTCGGGAGCCTACTACGAGCAGTACTTC.

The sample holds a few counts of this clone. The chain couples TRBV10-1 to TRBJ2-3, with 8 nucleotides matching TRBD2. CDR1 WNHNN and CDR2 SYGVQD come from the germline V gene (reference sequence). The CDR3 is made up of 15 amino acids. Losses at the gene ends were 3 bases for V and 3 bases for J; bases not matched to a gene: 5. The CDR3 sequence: CASSEGSGDTDTQYF. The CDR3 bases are TGCGCCAGCAGTGAAGGTAGCGGGGATACAGATACGCAGTATTTT.

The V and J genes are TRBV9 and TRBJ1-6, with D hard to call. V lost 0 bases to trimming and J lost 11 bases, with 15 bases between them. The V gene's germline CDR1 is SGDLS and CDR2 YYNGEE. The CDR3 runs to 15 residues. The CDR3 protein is CASSVANLIGAPLHF. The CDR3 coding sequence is TGTGCCAGCAGCGTAGCTAACCTAATTGGTGCACCCCTCCACTTT.

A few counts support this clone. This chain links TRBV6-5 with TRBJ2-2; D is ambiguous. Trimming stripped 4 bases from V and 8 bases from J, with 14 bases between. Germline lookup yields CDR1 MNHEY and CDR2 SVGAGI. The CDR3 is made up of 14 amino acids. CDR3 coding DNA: TGTGCCAGCAGTTCCCCGCGGTCGTTGGGGGAGCTGTTTTTT. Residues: CASSSPRSLGELFF.

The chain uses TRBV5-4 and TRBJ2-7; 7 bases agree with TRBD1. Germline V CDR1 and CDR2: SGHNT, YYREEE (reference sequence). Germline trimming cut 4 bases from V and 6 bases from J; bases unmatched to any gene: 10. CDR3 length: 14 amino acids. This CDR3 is CASSAPSRGPEQYF. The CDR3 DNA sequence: TGTGCCAGCAGCGCCCCCTCAAGGGGGCCCGAGCAGTACTTC.

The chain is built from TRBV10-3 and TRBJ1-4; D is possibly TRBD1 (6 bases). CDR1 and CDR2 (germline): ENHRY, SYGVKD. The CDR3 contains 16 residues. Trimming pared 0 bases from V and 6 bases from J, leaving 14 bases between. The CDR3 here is CAISESVGHGYEKLFF. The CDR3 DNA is TGTGCCATCAGTGAGTCGGTGGGACACGGATATGAAAAACTGTTTTTT.

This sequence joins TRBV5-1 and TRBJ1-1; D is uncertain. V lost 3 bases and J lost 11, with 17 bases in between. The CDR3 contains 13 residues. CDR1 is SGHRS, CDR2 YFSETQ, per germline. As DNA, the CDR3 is TGCGCCAGCAGCTCTGGTATGGGAGAAGGGGCTTTCTTT. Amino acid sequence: CASSSGMGEGAFF.

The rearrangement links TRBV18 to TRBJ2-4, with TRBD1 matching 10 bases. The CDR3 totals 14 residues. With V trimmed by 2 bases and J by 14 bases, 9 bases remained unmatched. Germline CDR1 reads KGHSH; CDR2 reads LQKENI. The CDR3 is CASSPLGQGGSEYF. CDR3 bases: TGTGCCAGCTCACCATTAGGACAGGGGGGCAGCGAGTACTTC. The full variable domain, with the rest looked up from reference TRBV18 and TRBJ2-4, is NAGVMQNPRHLVRRRGQEARLRCSPMKGHSHVYWYRQLPEEGLKFMVYLQKENIIDESGMPKERFSAEFPKEGPSILRIQQVVRGDSAAYFCASSPLGQGGSEYFGAGTRLSVL.

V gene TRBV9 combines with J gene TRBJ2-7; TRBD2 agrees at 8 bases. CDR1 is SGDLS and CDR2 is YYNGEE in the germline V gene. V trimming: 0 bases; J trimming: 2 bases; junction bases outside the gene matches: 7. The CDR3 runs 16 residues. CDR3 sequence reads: CASSVVAGGPPYEQYF. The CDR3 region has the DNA TGTGCCAGCAGCGTAGTGGCGGGAGGCCCTCCCTACGAGCAGTACTTC.

This CDR3 reads CASSQDRGPGVAGANVLTF. CDR3 nucleotides: TGCGCCAGCAGCCAAGATAGGGGCCCAGGGGTTGCTGGGGCCAACGTCCTGACTTTC. This sequence joins TRBV4-1 and TRBJ2-6; D may be TRBD1 (6 bases). The ends were cut back, 0 bases at V and 2 bases at J, with 17 bases in the middle. This CDR3 comprises 19 residues. CDR1 and CDR2 (germline): MGHRA, YSYEKL.

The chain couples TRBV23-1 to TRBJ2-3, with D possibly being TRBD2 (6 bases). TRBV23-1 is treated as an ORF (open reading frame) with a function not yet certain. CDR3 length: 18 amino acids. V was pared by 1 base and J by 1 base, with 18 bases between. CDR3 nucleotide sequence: TGCGCCAGCAGTCAATTCCGAGGAGGGGAGACGGGCACAGATACGCAGTATTTT. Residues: CASSQFRGGETGTDTQYF.

For the CDR3, the DNA is TGCGCCAGCAGCACCACTAGCGGGGGCTCCTACGAGCAGTACTTC. It codes for CASSTTSGGSYEQYF. J is TRBJ2-7 and V is TRBV5-1, with 11 bases lining up with TRBD2. The junction had 3 bases not matched to a gene; V was cut back by 4 bases and J by 0 bases. The CDR3 is 15 amino acids. Germline-derived CDR1 and CDR2 are SGHRS and YFSETQ. The full variable domain, with the rest looked up from reference TRBV5-1 and TRBJ2-7, is KAGVTQTPRYLIKTRGQQVTLSCSPISGHRSVSWYQQTPGQGLQFLFEYFSETQRNKGNFPGRFSGRQFSNSRSEMNVSTLELGDSALYLCASSTTSGGSYEQYFGPGTRLTVT.

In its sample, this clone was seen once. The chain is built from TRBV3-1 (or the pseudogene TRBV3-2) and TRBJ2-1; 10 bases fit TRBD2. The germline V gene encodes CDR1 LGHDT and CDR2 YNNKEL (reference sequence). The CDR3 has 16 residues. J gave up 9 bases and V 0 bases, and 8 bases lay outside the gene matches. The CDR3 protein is CASSQDLAGVVGEQFF. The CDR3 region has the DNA TGTGCCAGCAGCCAAGATCTAGCGGGAGTAGTCGGTGAGCAGTTCTTC.

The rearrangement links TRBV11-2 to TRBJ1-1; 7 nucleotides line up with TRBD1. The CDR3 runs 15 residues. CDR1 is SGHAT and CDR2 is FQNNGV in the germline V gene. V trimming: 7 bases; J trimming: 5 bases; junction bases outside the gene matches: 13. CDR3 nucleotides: TGTGCCAGCACGCAAGAGAAGCGCAGGGGGACTGAAGCTTTCTTT. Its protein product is CASTQEKRRGTEAFF.

CDR3 DNA: TGTGCCAGCAGTCCGGAGTACCCCTACGAGCAGTACTTC. This encodes CASSPEYPYEQYF. The chain employs TRBV6-6 and TRBJ2-7; D is unresolved. The CDR3 has 13 residues. Germline lookup yields CDR1 MNHNY and CDR2 SVGAGI (reference sequence). Trimming left V 5 bases short and J 2 bases short, with 10 bases between.

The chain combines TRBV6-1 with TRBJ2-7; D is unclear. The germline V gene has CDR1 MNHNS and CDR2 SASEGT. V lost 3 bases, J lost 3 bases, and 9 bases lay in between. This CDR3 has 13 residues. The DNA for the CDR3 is TGTGCCAGCAGTGATTGGTGGAGCTACGAGCAGTACTTC. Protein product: CASSDWWSYEQYF.

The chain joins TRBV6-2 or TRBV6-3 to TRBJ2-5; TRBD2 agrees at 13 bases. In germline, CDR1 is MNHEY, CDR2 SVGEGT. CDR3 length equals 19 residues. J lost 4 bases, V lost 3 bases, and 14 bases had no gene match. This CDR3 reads CASSYSLAGGPGLRETQYF. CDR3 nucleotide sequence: TGTGCCAGCAGTTATTCACTAGCGGGAGGGCCAGGTTTGCGAGAGACCCAGTACTTC.